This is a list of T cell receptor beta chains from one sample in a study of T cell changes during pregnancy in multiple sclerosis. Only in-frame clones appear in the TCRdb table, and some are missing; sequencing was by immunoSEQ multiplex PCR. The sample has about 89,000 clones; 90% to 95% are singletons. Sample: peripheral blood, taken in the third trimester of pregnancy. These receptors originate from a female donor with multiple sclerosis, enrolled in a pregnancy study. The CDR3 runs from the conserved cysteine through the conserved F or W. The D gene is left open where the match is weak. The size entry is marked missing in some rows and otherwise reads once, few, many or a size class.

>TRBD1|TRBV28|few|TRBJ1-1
CASAGQGIEAFF
TGTGCCAGCGCGGGACAGGGAATTGAAGCTTTCTTT
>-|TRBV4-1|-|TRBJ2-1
CASSQVLYNEQFF
TGCGCCAGCAGCCAAGTTCTCTACAATGAGCAGTTCTTC
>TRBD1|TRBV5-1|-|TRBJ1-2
CASSPTGGLNYGYTF
TGCGCCAGCAGCCCCACAGGGGGCTTGAACTATGGCTACACCTTC
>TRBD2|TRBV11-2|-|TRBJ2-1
CASSTTSGSLNEQFF
TGTGCCAGCAGCACCACTAGCGGGAGCTTGAATGAGCAGTTCTTC
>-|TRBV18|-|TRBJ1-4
CASSFDAVSRKLFF
TGTGCCAGCTCATTCGACGCGGTTAGTCGAAAACTGTTTTTT
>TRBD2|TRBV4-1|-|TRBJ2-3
CASSQDQLAGAGTDTQYF
TGCGCCAGCAGCCAAGATCAACTAGCGGGAGCAGGCACAGATACGCAGTATTTT
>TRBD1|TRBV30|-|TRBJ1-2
CAWIPRLTRGRYGYTF
TGTGCCTGGATCCCAAGACTTACCAGGGGGCGTTATGGCTACACCTTC
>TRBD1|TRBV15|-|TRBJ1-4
CATSRHTGGEEKLFF
TGTGCCACCAGCAGACACACAGGGGGAGAAGAAAAACTGTTTTTT
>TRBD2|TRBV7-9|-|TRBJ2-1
CASSLGQRAGGPQFF
TGTGCCAGCAGCTTAGGCCAGCGAGCGGGAGGGCCCCAGTTCTTC
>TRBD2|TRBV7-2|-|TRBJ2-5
CASSTSGRGKTQYF
TGTGCCAGCAGCACTAGCGGGAGGGGAAAGACCCAGTACTTC
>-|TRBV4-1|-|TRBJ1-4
CASSQGDGRPELFF
TGCGCCAGCAGCCAAGGAGATGGGAGGCCCGAACTGTTTTTT
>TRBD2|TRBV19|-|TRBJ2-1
CASRLERRLAGGLTYNEQFF
TGTGCCAGTAGGTTAGAACGAAGGCTAGCGGGAGGGCTCACCTACAATGAGCAGTTCTTC
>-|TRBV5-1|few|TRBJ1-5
CASRRGESLNQPQHF
TGCGCCAGCCGCCGAGGCGAGAGTTTAAATCAGCCCCAGCATTTT
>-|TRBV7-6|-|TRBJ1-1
CASSARTGPGSTEAFF
TGTGCCAGCAGCGCCAGAACGGGCCCCGGGAGCACTGAAGCTTTCTTT
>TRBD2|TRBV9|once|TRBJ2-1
CASSVVGLASYNEQFF
TGTGCCAGCAGCGTAGTGGGACTAGCGAGCTACAATGAGCAGTTCTTC
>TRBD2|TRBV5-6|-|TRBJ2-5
CASSYRGGQETQYF
TGTGCCAGCAGCTACCGGGGGGGGCAAGAGACCCAGTACTTC
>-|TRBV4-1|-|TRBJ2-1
CASSQGDGGLYNEQFF
TGCGCCAGCAGCCAAGGGGACGGGGGATTATACAATGAGCAGTTCTTC
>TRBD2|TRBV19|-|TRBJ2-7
CASSPVAGGYEQYF
TGTGCCAGTAGTCCGGTAGCGGGAGGTTACGAGCAGTACTTC
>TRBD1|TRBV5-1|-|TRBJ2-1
CASSLGGQGARSYNEQFF
TGCGCCAGCAGCTTGGGGGGACAGGGGGCAAGGTCCTACAATGAGCAGTTCTTC
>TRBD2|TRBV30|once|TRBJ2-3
CAWSGVAGRRDTQYF
TGTGCCTGGAGTGGAGTAGCGGGAAGGAGGGATACGCAGTATTTT
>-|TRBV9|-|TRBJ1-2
CASSGSGAVYGYTF
TGTGCCAGCAGCGGCTCAGGGGCGGTCTATGGCTACACCTTC
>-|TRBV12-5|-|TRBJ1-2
CASGFSGDSGYTF
TGTGCTAGTGGTTTCAGCGGGGATTCGGGCTACACCTTC
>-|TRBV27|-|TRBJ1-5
CASSSRGQPQHF
TGTGCCAGCAGTTCGCGGGGTCAGCCCCAGCATTTT
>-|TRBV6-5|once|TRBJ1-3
CASSYRERNTIYF
TGTGCCAGCAGTTATAGGGAGAGAAACACCATATATTTT
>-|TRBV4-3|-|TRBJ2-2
CASSQVFMLGSGNTGELFF
TGCGCCAGCAGCCAAGTCTTCATGTTGGGAAGCGGCAACACCGGGGAGCTGTTTTTT
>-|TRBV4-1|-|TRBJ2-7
CASSQAYSYEQYF
TGCGCCAGCAGCCAAGCTTACTCCTACGAGCAGTACTTC